The rows below give T cell receptor beta chains drawn from one sample of a study of post-analysis software for immune sequencing data. TCRdb itself ran the PCR reads through MiXCR, one entry per CDR3 protein. The top ten hold 0.5% to 0.6% of the sample, which has hundreds of thousands of distinct CDR3 sequences, less than 35% seen once. Sequenced input: blood. Receptors originate from a girl aged 10-17 years with multiple sclerosis. Both conserved end residues are part of each CDR3. A D gene is named only where the DNA matches it firmly. Clone size is not always given. Where it is, it says once, few, many or a class for expanded clones.

>-|-|TRBJ2-7|TRBV4-3
TGCGCCAGCAGCCCATCGGCGGGGAGATCCTACGAGCAGTACTTC
CASSPSAGRSYEQYF
>TRBD1|few|TRBJ2-7|TRBV28
TGTGCCAGCAGTCTAGCGACAGGGGGCTCGTACGAGCAGTACTTC
CASSLATGGSYEQYF
>-|few|TRBJ1-5|TRBV12-3/TRBV12-4
TGTGCCAGCAGTTTACAACAGGGCGGCCAGCCCCAGCATTTT
CASSLQQGGQPQHF
>-|-|TRBJ1-2|TRBV14
TGTGCCAGCAGCCCACTAAATGGAAACCGGCGCCCCTCTGGCTACACCTTC
CASSPLNGNRRPSGYTF
>-|many|TRBJ1-1|TRBV29-1
TGCAGCGTTCAGGGAGGGAGCACTGAAGCTTTCTTT
CSVQGGSTEAFF
>TRBD2|-|TRBJ2-1|TRBV29-1
TGCAGCGTTGGGCCTGTGAGCGGGAGGGCTTCCAATGAGCAGTTCTTC
CSVGPVSGRASNEQFF
>-|few|TRBJ1-1|TRBV4-1
TGCGCCAGCAGCTTCGGAGGGCTCACTGAAGCTTTCTTT
CASSFGGLTEAFF
>-|few|TRBJ2-1|TRBV20-1
TGCAGTGCTATGAACCGGCCGGGTAATGAGCAGTTCTTC
CSAMNRPGNEQFF
>-|few|TRBJ2-5|TRBV29-1
TGCAGCGCCCGCGCGAAGGGGACCCAGTACTTC
CSARAKGTQYF
>TRBD2|-|TRBJ2-1|TRBV10-3
TGTGCCATCAGTCAGAAGCGGGAGGGGGACAATGAGCAGTTCTTC
CAISQKREGDNEQFF
>TRBD2|few|TRBJ2-1|TRBV24-1
TGTGCCACCAGTGACCCTACTAGCGGTGGCTACAATGAGCAGTTCTTC
CATSDPTSGGYNEQFF
>TRBD1|-|TRBJ1-5|TRBV28
TGTGCCAGCAGGTCAGGGGGCCAGCCCCAGCATTTT
CASRSGGQPQHF
>TRBD2|few|TRBJ2-1|TRBV9
TGTGCCAGCAGCGTAGGTAGCGGGAGGATGGATGAGCAGTTCTTC
CASSVGSGRMDEQFF
>-|few|TRBJ2-1|TRBV6-6
TGTGCCAGCAGTTACGGCCTTAGTGAGCAGTTCTTC
CASSYGLSEQFF
>TRBD1|-|TRBJ2-7|TRBV2
TGTGCCAGCAGGGGGGACAGGGGGCTCTCCTACGAGCAGTACTTC
CASRGDRGLSYEQYF
>-|-|TRBJ2-5|TRBV9
TGTGCCAGCAGCGTACCCCCGTACTTC
CASSVPPYF
>TRBD2|-|TRBJ2-1|TRBV20-1
TGCAGTGCTAGAAGGACTAGCGGAGGCTACAATGAGCAGTTCTTC
CSARRTSGGYNEQFF
>TRBD2|once|TRBJ2-4|TRBV27
TGTGCCTCGAACCCGGGCGGGGGAACTTACAAAGACATTCAGTACTTC
CASNPGGGTYKDIQYF
>-|few|TRBJ2-7|TRBV7-7
TGTGCCAGCAGCCTCCATCAGGGGCGATCCTACGAGCAGTACTTC
CASSLHQGRSYEQYF
>-|-|TRBJ2-1|TRBV20-1
TGCAGTGCTAGACCGTCGGGCTTCCGTAGGGATGAGCAGTTCTTC
CSARPSGFRRDEQFF
>-|once|TRBJ2-7|TRBV7-9
TGTGCCAGCAGCCCGCGAAGACAACCCTACGAGCAGTACTTC
CASSPRRQPYEQYF
>-|-|TRBJ2-3|TRBV27
TGTGCCAGCAGTTTATCAGCCCTTATAGTAGATACGCAGTATTTT
CASSLSALIVDTQYF
>-|-|TRBJ2-7|TRBV29-1
TGCAGCACCTACGAGCAGTACTTC
CSTYEQYF
>-|-|TRBJ2-5|TRBV28
TGTGCCAGCACCGCCCAGACCCCAGGGATCCAAGAGACCCAGTACTTC
CASTAQTPGIQETQYF
>-|few|TRBJ1-1|TRBV9
TGTGCCAGCAGTGGCCGTGAAGCTTTCTTT
CASSGREAFF